Below, 19 T cell receptor beta chains from the same sample are listed, as sequenced in a study of identical twins. TCRdb used MiXCR to reprocess the 5' RACE reads, holding one entry per CDR3 protein. This table has 500,000 or so distinct CDR3 sequences, around an eighth appearing once. These data also featured in a second study, about yellow fever vaccine responses in identical twins.

The sample comprised CD4+ T cells sorted from blood. These receptors originate from a woman aged 18-29 years in good health.

This clonotype was detected only a few times. The J gene is TRBJ2-5, the V gene TRBV4-3; possibly TRBD1 for D (5 bases). This CDR3 is 16 amino acids long. V was cut by 0 bases and J by 4 bases, with 15 bases left in between. Per germline, CDR1 LGHNA and CDR2 YSLEER. In DNA, the CDR3 is TGCGCCAGCAGCCAAGATTTAGGGCAGGGTGGAGAGACCCAGTACTTC. Translation: CASSQDLGQGGETQYF.

This clonotype was seen a few times. The chain joins TRBV20-1 to TRBJ2-3; 7 bases line up with TRBD2. CDR3 length: 14 amino acids. Germline CDR1 reads DFQATT; CDR2 reads SNEGSKA (reference sequence). V lost 5 bases to trimming and J lost 5 bases; unmatched junction nucleotides: 10. The CDR3, as DNA: TGCAGTGCTGCTCATCTAGCGGCATTAGATACGCAGTATTTT. Translated, it gives CSAAHLAALDTQYF.

This clonotype has more than one count but fewer than ten. V is TRBV7-9 and J is TRBJ2-5; maybe TRBD2 (5 bases). Trimming cost V 5 bases and J 4 bases, with 17 bases left between them. Germline-derived CDR1 and CDR2 are SEHNR and FQNEAQ (reference sequence). The CDR3 is made up of 15 amino acids. CDR3 bases: TGTGCCAGCAGCCCCGGGGAACGGATGGGAGAGACCCAGTACTTC. Its translation: CASSPGERMGETQYF.

This chain uses TRBV28 with TRBJ2-1; no definite D call. Germline-derived CDR1 and CDR2 are MDHEN and SYDVKM. This CDR3 comprises 12 residues. V lost 7 bases to trimming and J lost 2 bases, with 6 bases between them. The CDR3 spells CASMDPYNEQFF. The CDR3 DNA sequence: TGTGCCAGCATGGACCCCTACAATGAGCAGTTCTTC.

This clonotype turned up a few times. The genes are TRBV20-1 and TRBJ2-5; D gene uncertain. Per germline, CDR1 DFQATT and CDR2 SNEGSKA (reference sequence). V lost 3 bases and J 2 bases, leaving 4 bases between the germline ends. The CDR3 runs to 11 residues. The CDR3 protein is CSASEQETQYF. The CDR3 DNA reads as TGCAGTGCTAGTGAGCAAGAGACCCAGTACTTC.

This clonotype has more than one count but fewer than ten. V usage is TRBV20-1 and J usage is TRBJ2-1; the D gene could be TRBD1 or TRBD2 (5 bases each). The CDR3 totals 13 residues. V gave up 5 bases and J gave up 5 bases, with 13 bases separating them. Germline V gene data show CDR1 as DFQATT and CDR2 as SNEGSKA (reference sequence). The CDR3 nucleotides read TGCAGTGCTCTTCGGGACCCACACAATGAGCAGTTCTTC. Protein product: CSALRDPHNEQFF.

This clonotype has just a few counts. The chain joins TRBV27 to TRBJ2-3, with 10 nucleotides matching TRBD2. Germline CDR1 MNHEY, CDR2 SMNVEV (reference sequence). The CDR3 length is 17 residues. V shed 6 bases and J 0 bases; nucleotides not matched to a gene: 9. The CDR3 bases are TGTGCCAGCAGGCGGCTAGCGGGGGCCTCTAGCACAGATACGCAGTATTTT. Protein product: CASRRLAGASSTDTQYF.

This clonotype was counted only a few times. The chain has TRBV20-1 and TRBJ2-7; TRBD1 aligns across 9 bases. CDR1 is DFQATT and CDR2 is SNEGSKA in the germline V gene (reference sequence). The CDR3 length is 14 residues. J was trimmed by 2 bases and V by 4 bases; bases with no gene match: 6. CDR3 nucleotides: TGCAGTGCTAATGCCGGGACAGGGACCTACGAGCAGTACTTC. Translation gives CSANAGTGTYEQYF.

This chain uses TRBV11-2 with TRBJ2-7; D may be TRBD1 (6 bases). CDR1 and CDR2 from the germline V gene are SGHAT and FQNNGV. The V and J ends lost 8 bases and 2 bases respectively, with 16 bases between them. This CDR3 contains 14 residues. CDR3 sequence (DNA): TGTGCCAGCCGACAACTGACAGGTCCCTACGAGCAGTACTTC. Amino acid sequence: CASRQLTGPYEQYF.

This clonotype was seen a handful of times. The chain links TRBV7-8 to TRBJ2-2; perhaps D is TRBD1 or TRBD2 (5 bases each). V lost 7 bases to trimming and J lost 2 bases, with 14 bases between them. From germline, CDR1 is SGHVS and CDR2 FQNEAQ. This CDR3 spans 15 amino acids. The CDR3: CASNRDGLNTGELFF. The DNA for the CDR3 is TGTGCCAGCAACCGGGACGGACTTAACACCGGGGAGCTGTTTTTT.

V and J are TRBV5-4 and TRBJ2-3, with a possible D match to TRBD2 (6 bases). Trimming took 4 bases from V and 2 from J, leaving 11 bases between them. This CDR3 comprises 14 residues. Germline values: CDR1 SGHNT, CDR2 YYREEE (reference sequence). The CDR3: CASSPRGNTDTQYF. CDR3 sequence (DNA): TGTGCCAGCAGCCCGCGGGGAAACACAGATACGCAGTATTTT.

This chain uses TRBV15 with TRBJ2-4, with D perhaps TRBD1 (6 bases). V lost 0 bases to trimming and J lost 1 base, with 16 bases between them. Germline-derived CDR1 and CDR2 are LNHNV and YYDKDF (reference sequence). The CDR3 contains 18 residues. The CDR3 coding sequence is TGTGCCACCAGCAGAGAACGGCCAGGGGCCCCGGCCAAAAACATTCAGTACTTC. Its protein is CATSRERPGAPAKNIQYF.

This clonotype has a count of ten or more. This chain's CDR3 is CASSVLMGSYEQYF. In DNA, the CDR3 is TGCGCCAGCAGCGTTTTGATGGGTTCCTACGAGCAGTACTTC. This sequence joins TRBV5-1 and TRBJ2-7, with unresolved D. The V gene lost 4 bases and the J gene lost 1 base, with 12 bases spanning the gap. Germline V gives CDR1 SGHRS, CDR2 YFSETQ. The CDR3 loop spans 14 amino acids.

The chain has TRBV7-2 and TRBJ2-5; 10 bases are a match to TRBD1. V gave up 1 base and J gave up 2 bases; unmatched junction bases: 4. The CDR3 has 16 residues. Germline-derived CDR1 and CDR2 are SGHTA and FQGNSA. CDR3 sequence: CASSLGPDRGQETQYF. CDR3 bases: TGTGCCAGCAGCTTAGGGCCGGACAGGGGGCAAGAGACCCAGTACTTC.

This clonotype has a count of ten or more. The chain employs TRBV15 and TRBJ2-2, with D unresolved. This CDR3 region has 13 residues. The V gene's germline CDR1 is LNHNV and CDR2 YYDKDF (reference sequence). Trimming removed 6 bases from V and 0 bases from J, with 5 bases in between. The CDR3 DNA reads as TGTGCCACCAGGGCGCCGAACACCGGGGAGCTGTTTTTT. Translating gives CATRAPNTGELFF.

The chain employs TRBV27 and TRBJ2-5; TRBD2 is a possible D gene (6 bases). This CDR3 comprises 16 residues. Germline values: CDR1 MNHEY, CDR2 SMNVEV (reference sequence). The V and J ends lost 3 bases and 5 bases respectively, with 19 bases between them. The CDR3 sequence: CASSFYSGRGTETQYF. CDR3 DNA sequence: TGTGCCAGCAGTTTCTATTCAGGCCGGGGGACGGAGACCCAGTACTTC.

This rearrangement joins TRBV9 to TRBJ2-7, with D tentatively TRBD1 (6 bases). The V end lost 3 bases, the J end lost 2 bases, and 12 bases lay between the germline ends. Germline CDR1 and CDR2: SGDLS and YYNGEE. The CDR3 contains 14 residues. This CDR3 reads CASSGRQVPYEQYF. CDR3 DNA sequence: TGTGCCAGCAGCGGAAGACAGGTACCCTACGAGCAGTACTTC.

This clonotype was found a few times. V gene TRBV6-1 combines with J gene TRBJ2-2; D remains unclear. The germline gives CDR1 MNHNS, CDR2 SASEGT. This CDR3 region has 14 residues. Trimming removed 5 bases at V and 3 bases at J, with 10 bases between. CDR3 sequence: CASSQDEYTGELFF. The CDR3 DNA follows: TGTGCCAGCAGTCAGGACGAGTACACCGGGGAGCTGTTTTTT.

This chain uses TRBV2 with TRBJ2-5, with 7 nucleotides matching TRBD1. CDR1 and CDR2 (germline): SNHLY, FYNNEI. V lost 3 bases and J lost 2; bases outside the gene matches: 3. This CDR3 has 14 amino acids. CDR3 loop: CASSETGFQETQYF. The CDR3 bases are TGTGCCAGCAGTGAGACAGGGTTTCAAGAGACCCAGTACTTC.